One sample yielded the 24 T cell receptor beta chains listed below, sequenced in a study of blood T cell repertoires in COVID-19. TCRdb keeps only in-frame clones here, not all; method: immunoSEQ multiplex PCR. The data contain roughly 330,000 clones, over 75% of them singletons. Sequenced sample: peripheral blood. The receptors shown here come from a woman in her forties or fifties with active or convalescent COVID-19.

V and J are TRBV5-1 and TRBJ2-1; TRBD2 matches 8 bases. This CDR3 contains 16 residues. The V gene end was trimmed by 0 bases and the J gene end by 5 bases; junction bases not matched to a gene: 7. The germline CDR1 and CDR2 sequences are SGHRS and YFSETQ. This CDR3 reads CASSLDPGRGDNEQFF. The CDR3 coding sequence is TGCGCCAGCAGCTTGGATCCCGGGAGGGGCGACAATGAGCAGTTCTTC. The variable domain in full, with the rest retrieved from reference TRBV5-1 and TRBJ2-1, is KAGVTQTPRYLIKTRGQQVTLSCSPISGHRSVSWYQQTPGQGLQFLFEYFSETQRNKGNFPGRFSGRQFSNSRSEMNVSTLELGDSALYLCASSLDPGRGDNEQFFGPGTRLTVL.

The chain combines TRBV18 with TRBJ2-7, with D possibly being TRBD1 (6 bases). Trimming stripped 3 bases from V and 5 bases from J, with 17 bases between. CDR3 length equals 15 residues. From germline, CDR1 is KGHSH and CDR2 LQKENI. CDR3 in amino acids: CASSPFRDKADEQYF. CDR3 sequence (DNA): TGTGCCAGCTCACCCTTCCGGGACAAGGCAGACGAGCAGTACTTC.

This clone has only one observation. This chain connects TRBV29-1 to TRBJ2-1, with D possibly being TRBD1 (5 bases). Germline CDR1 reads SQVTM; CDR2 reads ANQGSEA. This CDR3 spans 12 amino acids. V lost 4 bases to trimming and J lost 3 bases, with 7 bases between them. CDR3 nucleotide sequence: TGCAGCGTTGTAGGGGACTACAATGAGCAGTTCTTC. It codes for CSVVGDYNEQFF.

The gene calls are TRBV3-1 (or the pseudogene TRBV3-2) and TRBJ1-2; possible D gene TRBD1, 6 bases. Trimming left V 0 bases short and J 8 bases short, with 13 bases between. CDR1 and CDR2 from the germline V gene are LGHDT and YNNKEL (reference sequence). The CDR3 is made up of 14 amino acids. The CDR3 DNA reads TGTGCCAGCAGCCAAGAGTCGACAGGCCGCGGCTACACCTTC. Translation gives CASSQESTGRGYTF.

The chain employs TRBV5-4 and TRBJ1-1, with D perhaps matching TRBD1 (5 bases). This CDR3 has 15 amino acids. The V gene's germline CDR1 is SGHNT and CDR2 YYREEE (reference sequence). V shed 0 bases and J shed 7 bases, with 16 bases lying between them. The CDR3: CASSLAGRVGDEAFF. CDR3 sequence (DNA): TGTGCCAGCAGCTTGGCGGGGAGGGTAGGGGATGAAGCTTTCTTT.

The CDR3 region has the DNA TGTGCCAGCTCACCAACGGGGACAGGATCTGAAGCTTTCTTT. This translates into CASSPTGTGSEAFF. This sequence joins TRBV18 and TRBJ1-1; 8 bases line up with TRBD1. Trimming took 2 bases from V and 6 from J; bases not matched to a gene: 5. The CDR3 totals 14 residues. The germline V gene encodes CDR1 KGHSH and CDR2 LQKENI.

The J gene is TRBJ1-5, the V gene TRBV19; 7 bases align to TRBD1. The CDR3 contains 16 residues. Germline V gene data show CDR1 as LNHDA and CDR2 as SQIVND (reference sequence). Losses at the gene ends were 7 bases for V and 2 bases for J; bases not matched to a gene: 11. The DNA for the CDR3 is TGTGCCAGTACCACCTCCGGGACAGCCGGCAATCAGCCCCAGCATTTT. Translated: CASTTSGTAGNQPQHF.

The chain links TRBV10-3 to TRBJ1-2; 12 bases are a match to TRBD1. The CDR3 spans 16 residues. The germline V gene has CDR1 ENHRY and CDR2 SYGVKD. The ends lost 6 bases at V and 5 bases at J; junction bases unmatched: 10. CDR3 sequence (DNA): TGTGCCATCAGGGGAACCGGGACAGGGGGCGATTATGGCTACACCTTC. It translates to CAIRGTGTGGDYGYTF.

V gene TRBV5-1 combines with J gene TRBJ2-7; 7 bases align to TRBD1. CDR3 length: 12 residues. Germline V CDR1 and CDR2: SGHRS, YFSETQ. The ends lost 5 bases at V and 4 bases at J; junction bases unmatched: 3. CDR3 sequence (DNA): TGCGCCAGCAGTGGACAGGAATACGAGCAGTACTTC. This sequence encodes CASSGQEYEQYF.

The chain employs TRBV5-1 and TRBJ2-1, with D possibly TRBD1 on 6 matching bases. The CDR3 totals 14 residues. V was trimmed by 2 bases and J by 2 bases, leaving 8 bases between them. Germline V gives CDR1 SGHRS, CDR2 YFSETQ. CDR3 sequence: CASSFRTAYNEQFF. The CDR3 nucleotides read TGCGCCAGCAGCTTCAGGACAGCCTACAATGAGCAGTTCTTC.

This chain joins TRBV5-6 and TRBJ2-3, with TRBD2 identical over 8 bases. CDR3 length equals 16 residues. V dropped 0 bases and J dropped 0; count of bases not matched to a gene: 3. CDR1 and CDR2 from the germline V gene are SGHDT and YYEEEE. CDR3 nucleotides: TGTGCCAGCAGCTTGGTGGGGACTAGAAGCACAGATACGCAGTATTTT. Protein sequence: CASSLVGTRSTDTQYF.

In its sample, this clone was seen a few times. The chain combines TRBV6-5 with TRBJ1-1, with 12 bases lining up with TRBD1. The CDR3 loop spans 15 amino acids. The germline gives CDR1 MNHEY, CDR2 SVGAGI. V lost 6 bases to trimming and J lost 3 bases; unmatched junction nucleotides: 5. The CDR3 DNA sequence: TGTGCCAGCAGGGGACAGGGGGCTGGCGACACTGAAGCTTTCTTT. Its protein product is CASRGQGAGDTEAFF.

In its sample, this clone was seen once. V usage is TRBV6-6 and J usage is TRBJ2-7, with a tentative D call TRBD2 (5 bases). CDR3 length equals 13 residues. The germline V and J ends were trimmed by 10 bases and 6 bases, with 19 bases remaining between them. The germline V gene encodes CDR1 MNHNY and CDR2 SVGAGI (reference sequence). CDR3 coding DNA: TGTGCCACCCTACTAAATCCGAGCGGCGAGCAGTACTTC. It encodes CATLLNPSGEQYF.

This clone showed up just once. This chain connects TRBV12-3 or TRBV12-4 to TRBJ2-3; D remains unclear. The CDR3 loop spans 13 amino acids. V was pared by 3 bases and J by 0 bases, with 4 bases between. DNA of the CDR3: TGTGCCAGCAGTTTTCCTAGCACAGATACGCAGTATTTT. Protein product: CASSFPSTDTQYF.

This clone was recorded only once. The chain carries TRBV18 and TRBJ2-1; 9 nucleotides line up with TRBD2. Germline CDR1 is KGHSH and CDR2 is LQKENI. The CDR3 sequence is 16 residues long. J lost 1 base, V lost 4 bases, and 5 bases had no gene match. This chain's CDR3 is CASSLVAGESYNEQFF. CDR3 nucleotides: TGTGCCAGCTCACTCGTAGCGGGGGAGTCCTACAATGAGCAGTTCTTC.

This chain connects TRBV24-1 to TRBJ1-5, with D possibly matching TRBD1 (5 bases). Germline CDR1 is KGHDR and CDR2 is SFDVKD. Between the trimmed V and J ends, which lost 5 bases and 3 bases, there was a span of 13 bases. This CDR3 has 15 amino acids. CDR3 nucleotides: TGTGCCACCAGTGCCGCAGGACAAGTCAATCAGCCCCAGCATTTT. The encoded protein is CATSAAGQVNQPQHF.

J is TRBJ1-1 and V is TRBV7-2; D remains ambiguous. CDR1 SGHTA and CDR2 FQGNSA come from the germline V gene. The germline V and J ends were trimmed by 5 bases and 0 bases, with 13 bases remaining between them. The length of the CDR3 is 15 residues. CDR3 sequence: CASSLPGGLNTEAFF. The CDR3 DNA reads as TGTGCCAGCAGCCTACCCGGCGGTTTGAACACTGAAGCTTTCTTT.

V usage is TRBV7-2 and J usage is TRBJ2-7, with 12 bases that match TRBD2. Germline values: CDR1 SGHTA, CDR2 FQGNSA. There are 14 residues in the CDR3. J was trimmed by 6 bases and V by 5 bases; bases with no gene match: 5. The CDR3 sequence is CASSQTSGRSEQYF. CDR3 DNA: TGTGCCAGCAGCCAGACTAGCGGGAGAAGCGAGCAGTACTTC.

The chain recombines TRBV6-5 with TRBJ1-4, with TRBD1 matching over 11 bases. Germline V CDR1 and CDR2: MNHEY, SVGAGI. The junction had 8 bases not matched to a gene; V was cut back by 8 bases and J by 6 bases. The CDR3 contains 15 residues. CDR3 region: CASGQGQGAYEKLFF. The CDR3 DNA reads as TGTGCCAGCGGGCAAGGACAGGGGGCATATGAAAAACTGTTTTTT.

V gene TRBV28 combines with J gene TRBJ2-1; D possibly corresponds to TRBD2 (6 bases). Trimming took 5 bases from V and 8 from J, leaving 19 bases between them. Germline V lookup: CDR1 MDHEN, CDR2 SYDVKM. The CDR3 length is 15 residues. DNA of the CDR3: TGTGCCAGCAGTCCGAGACTAGTGGCCAGGGATGAGCAGTTCTTC. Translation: CASSPRLVARDEQFF.

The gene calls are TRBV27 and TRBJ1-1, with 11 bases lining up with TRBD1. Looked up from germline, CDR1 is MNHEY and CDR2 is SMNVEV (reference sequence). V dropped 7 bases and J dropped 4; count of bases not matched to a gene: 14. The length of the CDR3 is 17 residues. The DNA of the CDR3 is TGTGCCAGCACCCCTCTCCGGACAGGGGGCGTGGGCACTGAAGCTTTCTTT. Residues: CASTPLRTGGVGTEAFF.

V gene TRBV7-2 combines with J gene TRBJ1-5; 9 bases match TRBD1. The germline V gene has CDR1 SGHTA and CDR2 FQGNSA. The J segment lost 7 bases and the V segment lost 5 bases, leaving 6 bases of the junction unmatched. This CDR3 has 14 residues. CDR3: CASSPQGAWQPQHF. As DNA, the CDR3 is TGTGCCAGCAGCCCACAGGGGGCCTGGCAGCCCCAGCATTTT.

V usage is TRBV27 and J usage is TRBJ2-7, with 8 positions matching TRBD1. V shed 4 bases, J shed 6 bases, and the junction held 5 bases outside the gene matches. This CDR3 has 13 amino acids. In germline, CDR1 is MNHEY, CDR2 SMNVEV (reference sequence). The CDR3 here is CASSSHTGGEQYF. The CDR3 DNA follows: TGTGCCAGCAGTTCACACACAGGGGGCGAGCAGTACTTC.

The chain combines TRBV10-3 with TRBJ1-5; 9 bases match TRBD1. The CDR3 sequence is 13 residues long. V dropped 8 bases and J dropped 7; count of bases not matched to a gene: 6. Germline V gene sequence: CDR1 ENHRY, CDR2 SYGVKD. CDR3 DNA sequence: TGTGCCATCGGGAGACAGGGGGAGCAGCCCCAGCATTTT. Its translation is CAIGRQGEQPQHF.